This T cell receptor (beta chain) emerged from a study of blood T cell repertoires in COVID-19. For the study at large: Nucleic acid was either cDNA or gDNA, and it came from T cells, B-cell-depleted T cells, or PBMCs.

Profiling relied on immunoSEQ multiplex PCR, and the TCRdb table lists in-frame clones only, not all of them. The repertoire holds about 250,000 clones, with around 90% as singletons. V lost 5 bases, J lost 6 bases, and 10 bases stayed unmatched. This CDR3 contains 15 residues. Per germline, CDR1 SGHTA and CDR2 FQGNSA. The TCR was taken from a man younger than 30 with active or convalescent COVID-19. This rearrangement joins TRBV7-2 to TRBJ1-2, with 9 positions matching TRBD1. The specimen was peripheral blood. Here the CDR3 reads CASSQEQGAIHGYTF. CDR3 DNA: TGTGCCAGCAGCCAAGAACAGGGGGCTATACATGGCTACACCTTC.